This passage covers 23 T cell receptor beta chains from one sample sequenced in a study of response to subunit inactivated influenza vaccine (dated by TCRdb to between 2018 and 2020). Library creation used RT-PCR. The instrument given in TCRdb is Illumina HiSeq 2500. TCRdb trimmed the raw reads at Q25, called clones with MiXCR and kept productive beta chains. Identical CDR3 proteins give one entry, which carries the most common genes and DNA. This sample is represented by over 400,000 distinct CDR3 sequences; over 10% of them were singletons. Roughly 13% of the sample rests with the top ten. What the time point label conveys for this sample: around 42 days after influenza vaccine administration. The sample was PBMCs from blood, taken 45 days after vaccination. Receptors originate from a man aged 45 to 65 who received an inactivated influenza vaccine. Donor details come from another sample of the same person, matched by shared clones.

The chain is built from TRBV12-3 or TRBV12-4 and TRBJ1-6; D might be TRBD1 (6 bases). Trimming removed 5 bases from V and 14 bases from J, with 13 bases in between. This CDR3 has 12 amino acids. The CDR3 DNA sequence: TGTGCCAGCAGTCAGGGGCCTGGGTCCCTCCACTTT. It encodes CASSQGPGSLHF.

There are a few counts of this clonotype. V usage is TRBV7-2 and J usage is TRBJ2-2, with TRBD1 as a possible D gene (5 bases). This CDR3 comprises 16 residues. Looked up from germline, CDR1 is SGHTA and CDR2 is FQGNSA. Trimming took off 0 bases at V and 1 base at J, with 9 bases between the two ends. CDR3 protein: CASSLAGRVNTGELFF. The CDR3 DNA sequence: TGTGCCAGCAGCTTAGCCGGCAGGGTGAACACCGGGGAGCTGTTTTTT.

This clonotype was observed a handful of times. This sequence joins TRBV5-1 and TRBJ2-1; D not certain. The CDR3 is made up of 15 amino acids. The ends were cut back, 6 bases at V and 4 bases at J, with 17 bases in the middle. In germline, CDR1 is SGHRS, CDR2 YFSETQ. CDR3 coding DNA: TGCGCCAGCACGTGGACGGACGACGGTTACAATGAGCAGTTCTTC. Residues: CASTWTDDGYNEQFF.

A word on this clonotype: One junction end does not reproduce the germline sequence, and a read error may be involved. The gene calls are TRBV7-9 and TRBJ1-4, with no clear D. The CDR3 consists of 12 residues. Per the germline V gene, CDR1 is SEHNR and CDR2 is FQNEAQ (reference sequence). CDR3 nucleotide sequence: TGTGCCAGCAGCTTGGAGGCGGGTAAACTGCTTTTT. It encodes CASSLEAGKLLF.

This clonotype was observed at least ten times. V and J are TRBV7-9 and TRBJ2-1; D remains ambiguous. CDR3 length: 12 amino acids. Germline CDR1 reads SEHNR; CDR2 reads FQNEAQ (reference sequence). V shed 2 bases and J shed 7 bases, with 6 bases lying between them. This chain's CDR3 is CASSLNGNEQFF. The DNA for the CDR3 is TGTGCCAGCAGCTTAAACGGGAATGAGCAGTTCTTC.

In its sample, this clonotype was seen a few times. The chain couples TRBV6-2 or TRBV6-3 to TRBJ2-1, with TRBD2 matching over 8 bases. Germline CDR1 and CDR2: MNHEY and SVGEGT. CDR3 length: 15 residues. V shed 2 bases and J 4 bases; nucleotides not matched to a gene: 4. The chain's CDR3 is CASSYKRGPYNEQFF. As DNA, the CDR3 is TGTGCCAGCAGTTACAAGCGGGGGCCATACAATGAGCAGTTCTTC.

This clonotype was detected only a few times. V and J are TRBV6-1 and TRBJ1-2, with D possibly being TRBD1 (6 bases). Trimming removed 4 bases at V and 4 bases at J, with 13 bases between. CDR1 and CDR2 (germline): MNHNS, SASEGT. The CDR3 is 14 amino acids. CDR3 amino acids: CASSGQVGGYGYTF. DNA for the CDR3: TGTGCCAGCAGTGGACAGGTCGGGGGCTATGGCTACACCTTC.

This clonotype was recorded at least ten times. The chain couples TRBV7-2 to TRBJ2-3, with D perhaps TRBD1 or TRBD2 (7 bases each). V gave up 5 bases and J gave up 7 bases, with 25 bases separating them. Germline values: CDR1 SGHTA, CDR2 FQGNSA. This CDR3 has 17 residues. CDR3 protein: CASSLGGRRGRSNTQYF. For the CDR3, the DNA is TGTGCCAGCAGCCTCGGGGGGCGTAGGGGGCGATCAAATACGCAGTATTTT.

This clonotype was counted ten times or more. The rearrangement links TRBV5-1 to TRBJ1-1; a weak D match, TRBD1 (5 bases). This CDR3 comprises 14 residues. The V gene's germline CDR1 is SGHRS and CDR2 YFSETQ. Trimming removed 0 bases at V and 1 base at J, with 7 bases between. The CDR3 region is CASSLAGQNTEAFF. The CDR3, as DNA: TGCGCCAGCAGCTTGGCCGGACAGAACACTGAAGCTTTCTTT.

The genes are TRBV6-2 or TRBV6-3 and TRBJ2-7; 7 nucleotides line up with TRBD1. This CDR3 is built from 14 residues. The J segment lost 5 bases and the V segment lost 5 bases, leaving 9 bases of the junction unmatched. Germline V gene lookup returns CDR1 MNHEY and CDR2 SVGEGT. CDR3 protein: CASSPGTEGNEQYF. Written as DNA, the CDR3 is TGTGCCAGCAGTCCCGGGACAGAGGGTAACGAGCAGTACTTC.

The CDR3 coding sequence is TGTGCCAGCAGTTACGGGGGATCCACCGGGGAGCTGTTTTTT. It yields the protein CASSYGGSTGELFF. J is TRBJ2-2 and V is TRBV6-5; D may match TRBD1 or TRBD2 (5 bases each). V was clipped by 2 bases and J by 4 bases, with 8 bases between them. Germline assignment: CDR1 MNHEY and CDR2 SVGAGI. This CDR3 spans 14 amino acids.

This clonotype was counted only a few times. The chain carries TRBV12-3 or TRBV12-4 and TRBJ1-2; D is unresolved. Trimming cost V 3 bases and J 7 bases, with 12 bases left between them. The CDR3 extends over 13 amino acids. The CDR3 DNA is TGTGCCAGCAGTTTTCCCGGGGAGGTTGGCTACACCTTC. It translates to CASSFPGEVGYTF.

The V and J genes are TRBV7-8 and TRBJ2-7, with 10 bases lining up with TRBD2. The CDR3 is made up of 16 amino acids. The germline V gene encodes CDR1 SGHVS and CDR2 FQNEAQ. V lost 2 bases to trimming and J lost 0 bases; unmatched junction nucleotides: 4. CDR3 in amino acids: CASSLFSGGSSYEQYF. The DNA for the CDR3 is TGTGCCAGCAGCTTATTTAGCGGGGGGAGCTCCTACGAGCAGTACTTC.

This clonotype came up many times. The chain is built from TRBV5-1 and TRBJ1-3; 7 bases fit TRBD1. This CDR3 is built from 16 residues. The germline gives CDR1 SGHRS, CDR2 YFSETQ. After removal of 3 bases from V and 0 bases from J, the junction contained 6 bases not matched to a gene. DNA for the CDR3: TGCGCCAGCAGCTCAACAGGGGCCAGCTCTGGAAACACCATATATTTT. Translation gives CASSSTGASSGNTIYF. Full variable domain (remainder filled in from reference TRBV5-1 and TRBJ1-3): KAGVTQTPRYLIKTRGQQVTLSCSPISGHRSVSWYQQTPGQGLQFLFEYFSETQRNKGNFPGRFSGRQFSNSRSEMNVSTLELGDSALYLCASSSTGASSGNTIYFGEGSWLTVV.

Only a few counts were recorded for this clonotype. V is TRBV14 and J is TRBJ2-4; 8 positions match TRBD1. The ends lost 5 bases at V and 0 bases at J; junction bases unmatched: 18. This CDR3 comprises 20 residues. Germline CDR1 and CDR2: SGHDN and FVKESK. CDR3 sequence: CASSTGTGLPRSRAKNIQYF. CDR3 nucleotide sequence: TGTGCCAGCAGCACCGGGACAGGTTTGCCGCGGAGCCGAGCCAAAAACATTCAGTACTTC.

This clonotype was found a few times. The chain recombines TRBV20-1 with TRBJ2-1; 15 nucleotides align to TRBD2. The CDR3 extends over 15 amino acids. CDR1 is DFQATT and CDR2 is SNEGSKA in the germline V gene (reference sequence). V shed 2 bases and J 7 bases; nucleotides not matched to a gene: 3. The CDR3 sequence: CSARWGTSGGNEQFF. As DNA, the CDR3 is TGCAGTGCTAGATGGGGGACTAGCGGGGGGAATGAGCAGTTCTTC.

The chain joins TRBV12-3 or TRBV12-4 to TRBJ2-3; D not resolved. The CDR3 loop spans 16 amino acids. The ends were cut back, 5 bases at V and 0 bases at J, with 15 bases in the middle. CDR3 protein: CASSPMDGISTDTQYF. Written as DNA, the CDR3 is TGTGCCAGCAGTCCTATGGACGGTATTAGCACAGATACGCAGTATTTT.

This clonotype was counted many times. CDR3 region: CATSRDTNNSPLHF. DNA for the CDR3: TGTGCCACCAGCCGGGACACTAATAATTCACCCCTCCACTTT. This chain connects TRBV15 to TRBJ1-6; D may be TRBD1 (6 bases). Germline V gene lookup returns CDR1 LNHNV and CDR2 YYDKDF (reference sequence). This CDR3 has 14 amino acids. Deletions cut 5 bases from V and 5 bases from J, with 10 bases between. The full variable domain, completed using reference TRBV15 and TRBJ1-6, is DAMVIQNPRYQVTQFGKPVTLSCSQTLNHNVMYWYQQKSSQAPKLLFHYYDKDFNNEADTPDNFQSRRPNTSFCFLDIRSPGLGDTAMYLCATSRDTNNSPLHFGNGTRLTVT.

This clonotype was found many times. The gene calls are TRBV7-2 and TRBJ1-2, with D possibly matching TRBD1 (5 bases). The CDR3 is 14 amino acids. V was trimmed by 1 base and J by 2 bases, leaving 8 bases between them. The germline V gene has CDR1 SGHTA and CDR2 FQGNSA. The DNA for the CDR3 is TGTGCCAGCAGCTTAGGGGGGGAAAACTATGGCTACACCTTC. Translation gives CASSLGGENYGYTF.

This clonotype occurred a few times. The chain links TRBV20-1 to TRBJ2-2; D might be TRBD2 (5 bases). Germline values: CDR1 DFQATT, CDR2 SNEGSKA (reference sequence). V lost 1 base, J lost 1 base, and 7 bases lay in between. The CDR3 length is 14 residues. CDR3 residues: CSARAGWNTGELFF. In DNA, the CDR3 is TGCAGTGCTAGAGCGGGATGGAACACCGGGGAGCTGTTTTTT.

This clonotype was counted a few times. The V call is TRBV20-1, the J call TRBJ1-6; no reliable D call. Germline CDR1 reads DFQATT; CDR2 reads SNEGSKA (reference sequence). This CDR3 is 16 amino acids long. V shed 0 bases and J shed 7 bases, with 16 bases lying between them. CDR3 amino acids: CSARDTEFLLNSPLHF. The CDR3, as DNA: TGCAGTGCTAGAGATACCGAATTTTTACTGAATTCACCCCTCCACTTT.

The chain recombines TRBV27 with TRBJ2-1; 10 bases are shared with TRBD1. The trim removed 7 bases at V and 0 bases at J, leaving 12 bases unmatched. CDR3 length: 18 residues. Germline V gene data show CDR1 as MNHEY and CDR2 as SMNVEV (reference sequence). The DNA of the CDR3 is TGTGCCAGCACCCGGGACAGGGGTGGGGCTAGCTCCTACAATGAGCAGTTCTTC. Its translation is CASTRDRGGASSYNEQFF.

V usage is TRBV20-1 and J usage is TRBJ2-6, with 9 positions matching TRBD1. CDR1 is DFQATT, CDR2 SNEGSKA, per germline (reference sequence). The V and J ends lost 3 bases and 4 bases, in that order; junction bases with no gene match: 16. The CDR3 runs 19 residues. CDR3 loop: CSASPPPGQGRSGANVLTF. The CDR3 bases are TGCAGTGCTAGCCCCCCTCCGGGACAGGGACGGTCGGGGGCCAACGTCCTGACTTTC.